Each of the 28 T cell receptor beta chains below was sequenced from the same sample in a study of blood T cell repertoires in COVID-19. Clones were sequenced by immunoSEQ multiplex PCR, and TCRdb holds only the in-frame ones, with some missing. The sample contains around 100,000 clones, about 87% of which appear only once. The specimen sequenced was peripheral blood. Every receptor here comes from a woman between 50 and 59 years old with acute or convalescent COVID-19.

This sequence joins TRBV30 and TRBJ1-1; D is undetermined. The CDR3 is 14 residues long. The V end was cut by 5 bases, the J end by 4 bases, with 17 bases between. Germline V gives CDR1 GTSNPN, CDR2 SVGIG (reference sequence). The CDR3 region has the DNA TGTGCCTGGTCGGTCCGGGTCCTCGTCACTGAAGCTTTCTTT. Translation: CAWSVRVLVTEAFF.

V gene TRBV7-2 combines with J gene TRBJ1-1, with 7 nucleotides matching TRBD1. Trimming at V came to 5 bases and at J to 1 base, leaving 13 bases not matched to a gene. The CDR3 spans 17 residues. Germline V gives CDR1 SGHTA, CDR2 FQGNSA. Written as DNA, the CDR3 is TGTGCCAGCAGCAGGAGAGGGGGCAGGACCAAGAACACTGAAGCTTTCTTT. Encoded protein: CASSRRGGRTKNTEAFF. The variable domain in full, with the rest retrieved from reference TRBV7-2 and TRBJ1-1, is GAGVSQSPSNKVTEKGKDVELRCDPISGHTALYWYRQSLGQGLEFLIYFQGNSAPDKSGLPSDRFSAERTGGSVSTLTIQRTQQEDSAVYLCASSRRGGRTKNTEAFFGQGTRLTVV.

This clone was seen once. The chain links TRBV13 to TRBJ1-2; no definite D call. The CDR3 is made up of 15 amino acids. Germline assignment: CDR1 PRHDT and CDR2 FYEKMQ (reference sequence). Trimming stripped 7 bases from V and 2 bases from J, with 17 bases between. The CDR3 nucleotides are TGTGCCAGCAACTCTGCGGCCAGCCCGAACTATGGCTACACCTTC. This translates into CASNSAASPNYGYTF.

The chain couples TRBV5-4 to TRBJ1-2, with 8 bases matching TRBD1. The CDR3 totals 15 residues. The V gene end was trimmed by 4 bases and the J gene end by 9 bases; junction bases not matched to a gene: 14. The germline CDR1 and CDR2 sequences are SGHNT and YYREEE (reference sequence). The CDR3 DNA is TGTGCCAGCAGCGGCGGGGGTGGGACAGGTCAGCGCTACACCTTC. It yields the protein CASSGGGGTGQRYTF.

V gene TRBV2 combines with J gene TRBJ2-2, with 9 bases aligning to TRBD1. Germline-derived CDR1 and CDR2 are SNHLY and FYNNEI. The trim removed 4 bases at V and 6 bases at J, leaving 9 bases unmatched. This CDR3 comprises 16 residues. This CDR3 is CASSGSLDRGAGELFF. The CDR3 region has the DNA TGTGCCAGCAGTGGGTCTCTGGACAGGGGCGCCGGGGAGCTGTTTTTT. The whole variable domain, filled in from reference TRBV2 and TRBJ2-2, reads EPEVTQTPSHQVTQMGQEVILRCVPISNHLYFYWYRQILGQKVEFLVSFYNNEISEKSEIFDDQFSVERPDGSNFTLKIRSTKLEDSAMYFCASSGSLDRGAGELFFGEGSRLTVL.

This chain connects TRBV2 to TRBJ1-2; 10 nucleotides agree with TRBD1. V dropped 6 bases and J dropped 4; count of bases not matched to a gene: 5. The CDR3 is 14 amino acids. The germline V gene encodes CDR1 SNHLY and CDR2 FYNNEI. The chain's CDR3 is CASRGTGAGYGYTF. The CDR3 nucleotides are TGTGCCAGCAGGGGGACAGGGGCGGGCTATGGCTACACCTTC.

The V call is TRBV19, the J call TRBJ1-5; maybe TRBD1 (6 bases). The CDR3 runs 16 residues. Germline V gives CDR1 LNHDA, CDR2 SQIVND (reference sequence). V dropped 5 bases and J dropped 6 bases, with 20 bases sitting between them. CDR3 DNA sequence: TGTGCCAGTAGTCGGGAGGGGCAGGGGTTGGGTCAGCCCCAGCATTTT. This gives the protein CASSREGQGLGQPQHF.

The chain joins TRBV18 to TRBJ1-5; D remains unclear. Germline values: CDR1 KGHSH, CDR2 LQKENI. V was clipped by 6 bases and J by 1 base, with 7 bases between them. The CDR3 loop spans 13 amino acids. The CDR3 loop reads CASSESSNQPQHF. CDR3 DNA: TGTGCCAGCTCTGAAAGCAGCAATCAGCCCCAGCATTTT.

The chain employs TRBV27 and TRBJ1-5; TRBD1 agrees at 7 bases. The CDR3 is 15 amino acids. V lost 2 bases, J lost 3 bases, and 4 bases stayed unmatched. Germline loops: CDR1 MNHEY, CDR2 SMNVEV (reference sequence). In nucleotides, the CDR3 is TGTGCCAGCAGTTTAGGAACAGGGGACAATCAGCCCCAGCATTTT. Protein sequence: CASSLGTGDNQPQHF.

V gene TRBV9 combines with J gene TRBJ1-3; D uncertain. The germline V and J ends were trimmed by 4 bases and 1 base, with 12 bases remaining between them. Germline lookup yields CDR1 SGDLS and CDR2 YYNGEE. This CDR3 spans 15 amino acids. The CDR3 is CASSPRTLSGNTIYF. In DNA form, the CDR3 reads TGTGCCAGCAGCCCCCGAACGCTATCTGGAAACACCATATATTTT.

The chain links TRBV24-1 to TRBJ1-5, with D unresolved. From germline, CDR1 is KGHDR and CDR2 SFDVKD. Trimming took 3 bases from V and 3 from J, leaving 8 bases between them. The CDR3 sequence is 14 residues long. This CDR3 reads CATSDPGFNQPQHF. The DNA of the CDR3 is TGTGCCACCAGTGATCCGGGATTCAATCAGCCCCAGCATTTT.

The V and J genes are TRBV3-1 (or the pseudogene TRBV3-2) and TRBJ2-3, with TRBD1 matching over 9 bases. Trimming at V came to 0 bases and at J to 6 bases, leaving 10 bases not matched to a gene. The CDR3 is made up of 17 amino acids. CDR1 is LGHDT and CDR2 is YNNKEL in the germline V gene (reference sequence). In DNA, the CDR3 is TGTGCCAGCAGCCAAGACGCTATCGGGACAGGGCGGGATACGCAGTATTTT. Translation: CASSQDAIGTGRDTQYF.

In this sample, this clone turned up once. The J gene is TRBJ2-5, the V gene TRBV27; D perhaps matches TRBD1 (5 bases). CDR3 length: 13 residues. Germline values: CDR1 MNHEY, CDR2 SMNVEV (reference sequence). Trimming took off 5 bases at V and 1 base at J, with 8 bases between the two ends. The CDR3 DNA follows: TGTGCCAGCAGTGCGACAGCCCAAGAGACCCAGTACTTC. Translation: CASSATAQETQYF.

The V call is TRBV2, the J call TRBJ1-2; a weak D match, TRBD1 (6 bases). Germline V CDR1 and CDR2: SNHLY, FYNNEI. Trimming removed 7 bases at V and 4 bases at J, with 19 bases between. This CDR3 contains 15 residues. CDR3 nucleotide sequence: TGTGCCAGCATGGGAAGGTCGGCGACAGGCTATGGCTACACCTTC. Protein: CASMGRSATGYGYTF. Complete variable domain (other parts from reference TRBV2 and TRBJ1-2): EPEVTQTPSHQVTQMGQEVILRCVPISNHLYFYWYRQILGQKVEFLVSFYNNEISEKSEIFDDQFSVERPDGSNFTLKIRSTKLEDSAMYFCASMGRSATGYGYTFGSGTRLTVV.

The chain couples TRBV24-1 to TRBJ2-5, with D possibly matching TRBD2 (6 bases). This CDR3 has 15 amino acids. Per germline, CDR1 KGHDR and CDR2 SFDVKD. V was clipped by 5 bases and J by 4 bases, with 16 bases between them. The CDR3 protein is CATSVLAGLRETQYF. For the CDR3, the DNA is TGTGCCACCAGTGTTCTCGCGGGGCTCCGAGAGACCCAGTACTTC.

The chain joins TRBV19 to TRBJ1-5, with unresolved D. This CDR3 spans 14 amino acids. Germline CDR1 and CDR2: LNHDA and SQIVND (reference sequence). Deletions cut 5 bases from V and 3 bases from J, with 11 bases between. This CDR3 reads CASSPRGDNQPQHF. As DNA, the CDR3 is TGTGCCAGTAGTCCACGCGGGGACAATCAGCCCCAGCATTTT.

This clone occurred a few times. The chain carries TRBV7-3 and TRBJ2-7; no reliable D call. This CDR3 has 13 amino acids. Trimming pared 0 bases from V and 4 bases from J, leaving 7 bases between. In germline, CDR1 is SGHTA, CDR2 FQGTGA. The CDR3 loop is CASSLTFGYEQYF. The CDR3 DNA is TGTGCCAGCAGCTTAACGTTCGGGTACGAGCAGTACTTC. The full variable domain, its missing parts supplied by reference TRBV7-3 and TRBJ2-7, is GAGVSQTPSNKVTEKGKYVELRCDPISGHTALYWYRQSLGQGPEFLIYFQGTGAADDSGLPNDRFFAVRPEGSVSTLKIQRTERGDSAVYLCASSLTFGYEQYFGPGTRLTVT.

The V call is TRBV4-1, the J call TRBJ2-1, with 9 bases fitting TRBD2. J lost 4 bases, V lost 3 bases, and 4 bases had no gene match. The CDR3 totals 15 residues. Per the germline V gene, CDR1 is MGHRA and CDR2 is YSYEKL. CDR3 in amino acids: CASSHGTSSYNEQFF. CDR3 nucleotides: TGCGCCAGCAGCCACGGGACTAGCAGTTACAATGAGCAGTTCTTC.

This chain uses TRBV12-5 with TRBJ2-1, with D perhaps matching TRBD1 (6 bases). The CDR3 covers 14 residues. V was cut by 4 bases and J by 6 bases, with 13 bases left in between. Germline V CDR1 and CDR2: LGHNT, FRNRAP. The CDR3 region has the DNA TGTGCTAGTGGTTGGGGCACAGGGCTCAATGAGCAGTTCTTC. This codes for CASGWGTGLNEQFF.

This chain joins TRBV18 and TRBJ1-3, with 7 bases aligning to TRBD1. Germline trimming cut 3 bases from V and 2 bases from J; bases unmatched to any gene: 7. Germline V gene lookup returns CDR1 KGHSH and CDR2 LQKENI. The CDR3 runs to 16 residues. The chain's CDR3 is CASSPSATGAGNTIYF. CDR3 coding DNA: TGTGCCAGCTCACCGAGCGCCACAGGGGCTGGAAACACCATATATTTT.

The chain joins TRBV11-2 to TRBJ2-5; TRBD1 might be the D (6 bases). Germline V lookup: CDR1 SGHAT, CDR2 FQNNGV. This CDR3 contains 18 residues. The V end was cut by 1 base, the J end by 2 bases, with 20 bases between. The CDR3 loop reads CASSLVTLRGQIQETQYF. CDR3 in DNA: TGTGCCAGCAGCTTAGTAACCCTTAGGGGACAAATACAAGAGACCCAGTACTTC. The whole variable domain, remainder taken from reference TRBV11-2 and TRBJ2-5, is EAGVAQSPRYKIIEKRQSVAFWCNPISGHATLYWYQQILGQGPKLLIQFQNNGVVDDSQLPKDRFSAERLKGVDSTLKIQPAKLEDSAVYLCASSLVTLRGQIQETQYFGPGTRLLVL.

Written as DNA, the CDR3 is TGTGCCAGTAGTACTCAGACAGGGATGTTGGATTCACCCCTCCACTTT. It encodes CASSTQTGMLDSPLHF. The V and J genes are TRBV19 and TRBJ1-6, with TRBD1 identical over 7 bases. The CDR3 is 16 amino acids. Germline assignment: CDR1 LNHDA and CDR2 SQIVND (reference sequence). V was pared by 4 bases and J by 8 bases, with 11 bases of the junction left unmatched.

Here the CDR3 reads CASSSQGIYGYTF. For the CDR3, the DNA is TGTGCCAGCAGTTCTCAGGGAATTTATGGCTACACCTTC. This chain uses TRBV27 with TRBJ1-2; a possible D gene is TRBD1 (5 bases). Looked up from germline, CDR1 is MNHEY and CDR2 is SMNVEV (reference sequence). V was pared by 4 bases and J by 5 bases, with 11 bases between. This CDR3 region has 13 residues.

The genes are TRBV7-2 and TRBJ2-1; 9 bases map to TRBD2. Germline V CDR1 and CDR2: SGHTA, FQGNSA. This CDR3 is 16 amino acids long. After removal of 1 base from V and 7 bases from J, the junction contained 8 bases not matched to a gene. CDR3 sequence reads: CASSLGLGGRGNEQFF. CDR3 DNA: TGTGCCAGCAGCTTAGGTTTGGGCGGGAGGGGGAATGAGCAGTTCTTC.

The chain links TRBV28 to TRBJ2-7; D possibly corresponds to TRBD1 (5 bases). This CDR3 spans 14 amino acids. Germline V CDR1 and CDR2: MDHEN, SYDVKM. V was pared by 4 bases and J by 1 base, with 11 bases between. The CDR3 DNA sequence: TGTGCCAGCAGTTCAACGGACACTTCCTACGAGCAGTACTTC. It specifies CASSSTDTSYEQYF.

The chain is built from TRBV3-1 (or the pseudogene TRBV3-2) and TRBJ2-3; 13 nucleotides align to TRBD2. Trimming took 1 base from V and 5 from J; bases not matched to a gene: 12. This CDR3 is 19 amino acids long. Germline CDR1 reads LGHDT; CDR2 reads YNNKEL (reference sequence). CDR3 protein: CASSQAPGLAGTPGDTQYF. In nucleotides, the CDR3 is TGTGCCAGCAGCCAAGCGCCGGGACTAGCGGGGACCCCGGGAGATACGCAGTATTTT.

The chain is built from TRBV19 and TRBJ1-5; D perhaps matches TRBD1 (5 bases). The germline V gene has CDR1 LNHDA and CDR2 SQIVND (reference sequence). Trimming pared 3 bases from V and 6 bases from J, leaving 9 bases between. The CDR3 consists of 13 residues. CDR3 nucleotide sequence: TGTGCCAGTAGTATTCAAAGGGGTCAGCCCCAGCATTTT. This gives the protein CASSIQRGQPQHF.

This clone was detected once. The chain couples TRBV19 to TRBJ1-1, with TRBD1 as a possible D gene (6 bases). The CDR3 loop spans 14 amino acids. Germline assignment: CDR1 LNHDA and CDR2 SQIVND (reference sequence). Between the trimmed V and J ends, which lost 3 bases and 1 base, there was a span of 9 bases. CDR3 region: CASSIQGSNTEAFF. The CDR3 DNA is TGTGCCAGTAGTATCCAGGGGTCGAACACTGAAGCTTTCTTT.